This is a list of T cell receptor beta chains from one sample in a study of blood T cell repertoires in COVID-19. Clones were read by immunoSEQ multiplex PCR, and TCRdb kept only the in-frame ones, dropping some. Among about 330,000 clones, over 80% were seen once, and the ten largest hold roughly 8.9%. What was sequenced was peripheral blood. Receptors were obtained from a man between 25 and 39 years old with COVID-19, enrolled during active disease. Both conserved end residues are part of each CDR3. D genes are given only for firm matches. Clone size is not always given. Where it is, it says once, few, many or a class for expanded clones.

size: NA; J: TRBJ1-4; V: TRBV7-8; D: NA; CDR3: CASSPTNRIEKLFF; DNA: TGTGCCAGCAGCCCCACCAACAGGATTGAAAAACTGTTTTTT
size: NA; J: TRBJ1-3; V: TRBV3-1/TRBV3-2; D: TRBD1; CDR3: CASSHLTGGDGNTIYF; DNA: TGTGCCAGCAGCCACCTGACAGGGGGGGATGGAAACACCATATATTTT
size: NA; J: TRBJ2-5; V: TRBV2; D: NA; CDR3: CASRERGGRARETQYF; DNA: TGTGCCAGCAGGGAAAGGGGTGGACGGGCTCGGGAGACCCAGTACTTC
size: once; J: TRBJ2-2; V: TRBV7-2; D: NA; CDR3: CASSPRGTGELFF; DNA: TGTGCCAGCAGCCCCCGGGGCACCGGGGAGCTGTTTTTT
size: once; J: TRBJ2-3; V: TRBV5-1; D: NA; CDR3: CASSLAKGGTDTQYF; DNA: TGCGCCAGCAGCCTGGCTAAAGGGGGCACAGATACGCAGTATTTT
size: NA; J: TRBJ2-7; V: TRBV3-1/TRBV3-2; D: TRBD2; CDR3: CASSPSGGDNEQYF; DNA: TGTGCCAGCAGCCCTAGCGGGGGGGATAACGAGCAGTACTTC
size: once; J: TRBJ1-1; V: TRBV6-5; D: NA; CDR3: CASSYRGVEAFF; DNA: TGTGCCAGCAGTTACCGGGGGGTTGAAGCTTTCTTT
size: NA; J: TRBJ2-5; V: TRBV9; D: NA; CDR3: CASSAKTGARETQYF; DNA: TGTGCCAGCAGCGCCAAGACAGGTGCGAGAGAGACCCAGTACTTC
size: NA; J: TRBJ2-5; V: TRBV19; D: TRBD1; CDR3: CASSTLQGALETQYF; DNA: TGTGCCAGTAGTACGCTACAGGGGGCCTTGGAGACCCAGTACTTC
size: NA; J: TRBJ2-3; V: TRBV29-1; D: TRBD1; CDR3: CSGGQGIVDTQYF; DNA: TGCAGCGGAGGACAGGGGATAGTAGATACGCAGTATTTT
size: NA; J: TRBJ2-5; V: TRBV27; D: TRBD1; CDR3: CASSGPQGETQYF; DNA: TGTGCCAGCAGTGGGCCACAGGGGGAGACCCAGTACTTC
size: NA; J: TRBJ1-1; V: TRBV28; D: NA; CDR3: CASSRTLNTEAFF; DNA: TGTGCCAGCAGCCGAACATTGAACACTGAAGCTTTCTTT
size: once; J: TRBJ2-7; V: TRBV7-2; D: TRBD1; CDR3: CASSFSTGLNYEQYF; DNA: TGTGCCAGCAGCTTTTCGACAGGGCTGAACTACGAGCAGTACTTC
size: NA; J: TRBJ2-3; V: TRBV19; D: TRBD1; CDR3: CASSGDRGVQITDTQYF; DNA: TGTGCCAGTAGTGGAGACAGGGGAGTACAAATCACAGATACGCAGTATTTT
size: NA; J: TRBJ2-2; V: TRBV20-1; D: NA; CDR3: CSARGSGELFF; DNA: TGCAGTGCTAGAGGGAGTGGGGAGCTGTTTTTT
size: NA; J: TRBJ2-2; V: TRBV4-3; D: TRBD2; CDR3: CASSQDSGGRELFF; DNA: TGCGCCAGCAGCCAAGATTCGGGGGGGCGGGAGCTGTTTTTT
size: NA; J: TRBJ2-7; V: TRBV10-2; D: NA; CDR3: CASSESYGYEQYF; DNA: TGCGCCAGCAGTGAGTCCTACGGGTACGAGCAGTACTTC
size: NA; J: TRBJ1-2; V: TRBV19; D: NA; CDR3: CASSVLQGNGYTF; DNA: TGTGCCAGTAGTGTTCTCCAGGGGAATGGCTACACCTTC
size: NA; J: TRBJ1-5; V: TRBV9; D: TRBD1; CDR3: CASSPGTGNNQPQHF; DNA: TGTGCCAGCAGCCCCGGGACAGGGAACAATCAGCCCCAGCATTTT
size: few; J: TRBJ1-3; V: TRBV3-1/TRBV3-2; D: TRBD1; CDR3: CASSQDRGLGNTIYF; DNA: TGTGCCAGCAGCCAGGACAGGGGGCTAGGAAACACCATATATTTT
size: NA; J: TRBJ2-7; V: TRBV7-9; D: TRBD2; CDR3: CASSFFLTSGSKGEQYF; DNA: TGTGCCAGCAGCTTTTTTTTGACTAGCGGGAGTAAGGGCGAGCAGTACTTC
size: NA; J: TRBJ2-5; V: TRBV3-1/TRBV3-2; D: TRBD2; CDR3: CASSQGSLAGGRGETQYF; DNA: TGTGCCAGCAGCCAAGGTTCACTAGCGGGGGGAAGGGGAGAGACCCAGTACTTC
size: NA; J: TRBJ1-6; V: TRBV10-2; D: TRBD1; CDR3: CATSGQGINSPLHF; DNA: TGCGCCACCTCGGGACAGGGGATTAATTCACCCCTCCACTTT
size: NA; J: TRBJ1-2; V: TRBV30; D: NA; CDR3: CAWSSGGGGRANYGYTF; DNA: TGTGCCTGGAGTTCGGGGGGCGGTGGACGCGCGAACTATGGCTACACCTTC
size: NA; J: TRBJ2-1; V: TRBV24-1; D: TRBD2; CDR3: CATSDPLFTSGPSYNEQFF; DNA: TGTGCCACCAGTGATCCCCTTTTTACTAGCGGCCCTTCCTACAATGAGCAGTTCTTC
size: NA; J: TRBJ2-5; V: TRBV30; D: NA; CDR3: CAWTLRRGGQTQYF; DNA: TGTGCCTGGACTCTAAGGAGGGGGGGGCAGACCCAGTACTTC
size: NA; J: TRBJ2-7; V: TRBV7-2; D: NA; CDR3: CASSLGLARNYEQYF; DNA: TGTGCCAGCAGCTTAGGACTCGCGAGAAACTACGAGCAGTACTTC
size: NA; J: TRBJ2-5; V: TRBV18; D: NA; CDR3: CASSNRAMQETQYF; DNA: TGTGCCAGCTCAAACAGGGCGATGCAAGAGACCCAGTACTTC
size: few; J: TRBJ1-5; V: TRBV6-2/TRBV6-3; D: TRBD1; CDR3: CASSYSTPTGTYVWSNQPQHF; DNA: TGTGCCAGCAGTTACTCAACCCCGACAGGGACCTATGTTTGGAGCAATCAGCCCCAGCATTTT
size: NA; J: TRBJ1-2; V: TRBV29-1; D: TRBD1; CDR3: CSVGGARTNYGYTF; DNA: TGCAGCGTAGGGGGCGCGAGGACTAACTATGGCTACACCTTC
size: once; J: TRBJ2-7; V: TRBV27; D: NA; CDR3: CASSFQDSTAYEQYF; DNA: TGTGCCAGCAGTTTCCAGGACAGTACCGCCTACGAGCAGTACTTC
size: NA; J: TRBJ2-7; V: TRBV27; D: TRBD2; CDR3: CASRREGQGEQYF; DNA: TGTGCCAGCAGGCGGGAGGGCCAAGGGGAGCAGTACTTC
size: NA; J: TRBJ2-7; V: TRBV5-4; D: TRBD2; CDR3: CASSLEGGDYEQYF; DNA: TGTGCCAGCAGCTTGGAGGGAGGGGACTACGAGCAGTACTTC
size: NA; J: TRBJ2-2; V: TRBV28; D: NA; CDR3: CASSYQGWGTGELFF; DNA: TGTGCCAGCAGTTACCAGGGTTGGGGCACCGGGGAGCTGTTTTTT
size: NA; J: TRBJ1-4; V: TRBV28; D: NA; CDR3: CASSYLDGATNEKLFF; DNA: TGTGCCAGCAGTTACCTAGACGGAGCAACTAATGAAAAACTGTTTTTT
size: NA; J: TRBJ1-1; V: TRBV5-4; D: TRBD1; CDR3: CASSLGPDRVPGTEAFF; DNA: TGTGCCAGCAGCTTGGGGCCAGACAGGGTCCCTGGCACTGAAGCTTTCTTT
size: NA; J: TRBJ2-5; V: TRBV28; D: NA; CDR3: CASTLPTDQETQYF; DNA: TGTGCCAGCACCCTTCCCACGGACCAAGAGACCCAGTACTTC
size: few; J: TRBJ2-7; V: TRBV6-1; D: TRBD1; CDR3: CASSEGGQGHYEQYF; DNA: TGTGCCAGCAGTGAAGGCGGACAGGGACACTACGAGCAGTACTTC
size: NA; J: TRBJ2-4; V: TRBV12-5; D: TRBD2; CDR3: CASGLGSGGGNIQYF; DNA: TGTGCTAGTGGTTTGGGGAGCGGGGGGGGAAACATTCAGTACTTC
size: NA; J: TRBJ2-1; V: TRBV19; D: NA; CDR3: CASSGGGDSPYNEQFF; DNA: TGTGCCAGTAGTGGGGGCGGGGACAGCCCTTACAATGAGCAGTTCTTC
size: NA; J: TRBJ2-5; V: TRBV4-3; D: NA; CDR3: CASSQGGTNQETQYF; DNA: TGCGCCAGCAGCCAAGGCGGGACCAACCAAGAGACCCAGTACTTC
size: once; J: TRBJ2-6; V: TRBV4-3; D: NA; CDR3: CASSQEGRASGANVLTF; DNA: TGCGCCAGCAGCCAAGAGGGCAGGGCCTCTGGGGCCAACGTCCTGACTTTC
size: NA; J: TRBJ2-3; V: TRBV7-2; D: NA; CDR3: CASSSGLGTDTQYF; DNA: TGTGCCAGCAGCTCGGGACTGGGAACAGATACGCAGTATTTT
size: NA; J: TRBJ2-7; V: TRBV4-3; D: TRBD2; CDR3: CASSPASGAPYEQYF; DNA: TGCGCCAGCAGCCCGGCAAGCGGGGCCCCCTACGAGCAGTACTTC
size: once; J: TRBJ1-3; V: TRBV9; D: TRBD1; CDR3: CASSPRTGRNTIYF; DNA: TGTGCCAGCAGCCCGCGGACAGGGCGAAACACCATATATTTT
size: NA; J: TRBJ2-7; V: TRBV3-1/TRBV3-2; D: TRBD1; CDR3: CASSAGTGDYEQYF; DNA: TGTGCCAGCAGTGCCGGGACAGGGGATTACGAGCAGTACTTC
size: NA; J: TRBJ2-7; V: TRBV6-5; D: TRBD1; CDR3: CASSYLTGTYEQYF; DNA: TGTGCCAGCAGTTACCTGACAGGGACCTACGAGCAGTACTTC
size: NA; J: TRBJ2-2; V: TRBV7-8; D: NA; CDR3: CASSFGTPLPRTGELFF; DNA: TGTGCCAGCAGCTTCGGGACTCCCCTACCCCGCACCGGGGAGCTGTTTTTT
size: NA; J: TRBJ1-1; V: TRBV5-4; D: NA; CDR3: CASSARQPNTEAFF; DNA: TGTGCCAGCAGCGCCCGACAGCCGAACACTGAAGCTTTCTTT
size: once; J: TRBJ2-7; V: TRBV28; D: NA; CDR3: CASSLPHSTSSYEQYF; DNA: TGTGCCAGCAGTTTACCCCACTCGACAAGCTCCTACGAGCAGTACTTC